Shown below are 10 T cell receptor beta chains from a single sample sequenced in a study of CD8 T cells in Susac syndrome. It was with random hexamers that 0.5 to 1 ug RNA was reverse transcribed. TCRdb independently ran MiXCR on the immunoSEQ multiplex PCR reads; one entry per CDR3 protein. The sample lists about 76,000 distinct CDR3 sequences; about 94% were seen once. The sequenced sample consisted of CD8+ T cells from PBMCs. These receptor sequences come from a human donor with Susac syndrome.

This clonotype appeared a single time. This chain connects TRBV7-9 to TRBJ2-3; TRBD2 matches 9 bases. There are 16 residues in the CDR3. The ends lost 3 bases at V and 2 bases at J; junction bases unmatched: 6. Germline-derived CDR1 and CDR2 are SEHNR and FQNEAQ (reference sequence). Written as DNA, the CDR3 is TGTGCCAGCAGCTTGTTAGCGGGAGCGGACACAGATACGCAGTATTTT. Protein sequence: CASSLLAGADTDTQYF.

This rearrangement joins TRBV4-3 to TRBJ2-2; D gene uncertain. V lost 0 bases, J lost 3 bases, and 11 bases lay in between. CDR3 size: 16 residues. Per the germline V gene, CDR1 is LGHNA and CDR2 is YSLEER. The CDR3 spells CASSQESRTYTGELFF. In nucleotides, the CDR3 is TGCGCCAGCAGCCAAGAGTCTCGGACCTACACCGGGGAGCTGTTTTTT.

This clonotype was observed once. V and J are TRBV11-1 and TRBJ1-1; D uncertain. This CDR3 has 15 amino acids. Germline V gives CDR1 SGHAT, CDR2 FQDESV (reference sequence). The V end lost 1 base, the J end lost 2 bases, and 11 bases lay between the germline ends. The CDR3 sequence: CASSLERAVNTEAFF. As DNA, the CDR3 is TGTGCCAGCAGCTTAGAACGAGCGGTTAACACTGAAGCTTTCTTT.

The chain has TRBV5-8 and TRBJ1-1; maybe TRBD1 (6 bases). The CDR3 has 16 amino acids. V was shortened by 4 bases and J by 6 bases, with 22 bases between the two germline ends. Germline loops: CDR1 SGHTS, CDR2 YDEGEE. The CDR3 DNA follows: TGTGCCAGCAGCGTGCTGCAACAGGGCCAAGTCGCTGAAGCTTTCTTT. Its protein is CASSVLQQGQVAEAFF.

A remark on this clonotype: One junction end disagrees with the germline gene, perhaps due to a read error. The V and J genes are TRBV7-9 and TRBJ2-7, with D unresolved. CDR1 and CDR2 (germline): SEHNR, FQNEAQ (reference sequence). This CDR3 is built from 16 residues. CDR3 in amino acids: CASSLGYPTFTTPKDF. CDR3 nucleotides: TGTGCCAGCAGCTTGGGATACCCAACCTTTACTACCCCAAAGGACTTC.

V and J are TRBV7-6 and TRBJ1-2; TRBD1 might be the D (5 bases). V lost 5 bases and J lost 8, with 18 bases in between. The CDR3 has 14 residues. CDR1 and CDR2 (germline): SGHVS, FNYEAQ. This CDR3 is CASSLGEGGSGYTF. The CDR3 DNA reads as TGTGCCAGCAGCCTGGGGGAGGGAGGTTCAGGCTACACCTTC.

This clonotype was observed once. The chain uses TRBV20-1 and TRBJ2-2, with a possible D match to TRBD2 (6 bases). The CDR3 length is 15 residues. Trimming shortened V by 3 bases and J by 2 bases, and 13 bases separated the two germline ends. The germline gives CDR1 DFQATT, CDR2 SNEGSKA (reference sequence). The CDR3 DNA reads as TGCAGTGCTAGGCGAGCGGGTTTAAACACCGGGGAGCTGTTTTTT. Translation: CSARRAGLNTGELFF.

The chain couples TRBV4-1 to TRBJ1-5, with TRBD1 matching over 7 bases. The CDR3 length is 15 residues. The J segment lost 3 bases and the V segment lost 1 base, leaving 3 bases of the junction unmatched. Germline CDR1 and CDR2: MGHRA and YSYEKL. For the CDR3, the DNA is TGCGCCAGCAGCCAAGTAGGGACAGTCAATCAGCCCCAGCATTTT. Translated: CASSQVGTVNQPQHF.

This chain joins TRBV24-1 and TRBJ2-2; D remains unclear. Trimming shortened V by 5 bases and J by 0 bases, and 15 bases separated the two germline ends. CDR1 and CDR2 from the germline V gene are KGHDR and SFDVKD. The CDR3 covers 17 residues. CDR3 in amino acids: CATSVGALIANTGELFF. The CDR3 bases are TGTGCCACCAGTGTAGGCGCACTAATCGCGAACACCGGGGAGCTGTTTTTT.

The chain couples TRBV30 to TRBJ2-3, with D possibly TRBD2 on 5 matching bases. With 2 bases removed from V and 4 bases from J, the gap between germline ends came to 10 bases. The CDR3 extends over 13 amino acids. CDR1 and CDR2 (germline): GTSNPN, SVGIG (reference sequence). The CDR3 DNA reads TGTGCCTGGAGTCTAGCTTGGGCAGATACGCAGTATTTT. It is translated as CAWSLAWADTQYF.